The TCR beta chain under discussion was sequenced for a study of cytotoxic CD8 clonotypes in ibrutinib-treated CLL (dated by TCRdb to the early 2020s). Broadly, across the study: In this cohort, some 16 patients were treatment-naive and ten to eleven were relapsed/refractory, while 17 to 18 had unmutated IGHV. Partial responses were observed in some 24 patients and complete responses in 2; after a median follow-up of around 68 months, remission was maintained in 14 patients and progression was observed in approximately 12. Response samples were taken after a median of approximately eleven months on treatment, ranging from about 6 to 36 months. An average of about 250,000 productive templates and 80,000 to 100,000 productive rearrangements was obtained per sample. Of the approximately 91 people in the trial, approximately 24 had longitudinal samples available. Cryopreserved peripheral blood mononuclear cells were obtained prior to treatment, at the time of response, and at either disease progression or sustained remission. Patients were still on ibrutinib when every remission and progressive disease sample was collected.

For this clone: Which antigen it targets is not known. Per-base quality was not reported, and no clone a single base away is much larger than it.

The goal of deep resolution MiSeq sequencing was a depth between 1 in 1 million and 1 in 200,000 T cells, and coverage averaged 10x per clonotype. The immunoSEQ hsTCRB Kit was used to generate TCR beta libraries. Per the source publication's procedure: The data were analyzed with ImmunoSEQ Analyzer and ImmunoSEQ Data Assistant, and V, D and J gene assignments followed IMGT definitions. Clonality, which ranges from 0 to 1, was calculated as one minus the normalized Shannon entropy of productive rearrangement frequencies. Only overrepresented clonotypes making up at least 0.05% of each patient's repertoire were included in the public clonotype analysis. About a dozen age-matched healthy donor repertoires from immuneACCESS served as clonality controls. TCRdb mirrors the immuneACCESS table, restricted to in-frame sequences. Some clones are absent from its copies; in checked studies, under half trace to an unresolved V gene, and the reason for the others is unknown. The DNA was the basis for D and trimming; V, J and clone size are from that table. This sample holds 35,000 to 55,000 clones; 69% were observed only once. The ten largest clonotypes hold 10% to 15% of the sample.

In the germline V gene, CDR1 corresponds to SGHRS and CDR2 to YFSETQ. The CDR3, cysteine through phenylalanine, is 15 amino acids long. The DNA shown is the 45-base CDR3, in frame from base 1. The trim is 1 base for V and 7 bases for J, with a gap of 17 bases between the germline ends. This specimen's time point label, interpreted: about twelve months on ibrutinib. For TCR beta library preparation, 1.5 to 2 micrograms of genomic DNA were extracted from the cryopreserved PBMCs. Longitudinal blood samples from CLL patients on ibrutinib monotherapy underwent high-throughput TCR beta sequencing. The patients took part in an open-label, single-center phase 2 trial of ibrutinib monotherapy. Findings and caveats that apply to the study as a whole: Sampling times were not matched between patients in sustained remission and patients whose disease was progressing, and lymph node repertoires were not examined. Baseline clonality was found to be higher than that of age-matched healthy donors and was strongly correlated with circulating CD8+ T-cell counts. Clonality rose at ibrutinib response, remained stable during sustained remission, and dropped back toward baseline at progression. Public clonotypes were rare and either contracted or stayed stable during treatment, and the rise in clonality at ibrutinib response reflected the expansion of private clonotypes.

This clonotype was obtained from a human donor with chronic lymphocytic leukemia. The starting material was PBMCs, obtained after 12 months of ibrutinib treatment. The rearrangement combines TRBV5-1 with TRBJ2-5, with the identity of the D gene unclear. The base sequence is TGCGCCAGCAGCTTGTATGCGATCAGCCTTGGGACCCAGTACTTC. Its amino acids are CASSLYAISLGTQYF.